This T cell receptor beta chain derives from a study of blood T cells in healthy people across ages. A sample-barcoded 5' primer and a J-beta primer mix were used in a second PCR of roughly 7 to 12 cycles. TCRdb analysed the 5' RACE reads with MiXCR anew, one entry per CDR3 protein. The data show 1.4 million or so distinct CDR3 sequences, under 55% seen once. Donor samples were obtained from healthy Caucasian individuals from Russia, aged about 6 to 95. The sequenced sample was blood. The TCR was taken from a woman younger than 30 in good health.

The CDR3 is CSVVWANYGYTF. CDR3 DNA: TGCAGCGTTGTTTGGGCTAACTATGGCTACACCTTC. The V and J genes are TRBV29-1 and TRBJ1-2; D gene uncertain. The CDR3 has 12 residues. The germline V and J ends were trimmed by 4 bases and 0 bases, with 6 bases remaining between them. The germline gives CDR1 SQVTM, CDR2 ANQGSEA. Looking up the rest from reference TRBV29-1 and TRBJ1-2 gives the full variable domain: SAVISQKPSRDICQRGTSLTIQCQVDSQVTMMFWYRQQPGQSLTLIATANQGSEATYESGFVIDKFPISRPNLTFSTLTVSNMSPEDSSIYLCSVVWANYGYTFGSGTRLTVV.